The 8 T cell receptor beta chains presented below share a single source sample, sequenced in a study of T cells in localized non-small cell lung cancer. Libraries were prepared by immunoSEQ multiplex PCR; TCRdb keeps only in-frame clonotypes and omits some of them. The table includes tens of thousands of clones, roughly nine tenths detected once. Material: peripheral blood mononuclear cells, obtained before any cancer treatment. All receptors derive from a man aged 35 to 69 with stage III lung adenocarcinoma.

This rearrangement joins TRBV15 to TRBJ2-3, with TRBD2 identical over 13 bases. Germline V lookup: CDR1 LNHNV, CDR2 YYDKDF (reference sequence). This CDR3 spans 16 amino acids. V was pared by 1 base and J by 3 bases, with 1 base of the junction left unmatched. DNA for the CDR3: TGTGCCACCAGCAGAGGGACTAGCGGGGGAACAGATACGCAGTATTTT. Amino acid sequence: CATSRGTSGGTDTQYF. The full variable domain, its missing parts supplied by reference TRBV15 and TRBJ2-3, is DAMVIQNPRYQVTQFGKPVTLSCSQTLNHNVMYWYQQKSSQAPKLLFHYYDKDFNNEADTPDNFQSRRPNTSFCFLDIRSPGLGDTAMYLCATSRGTSGGTDTQYFGPGTRLTVL.

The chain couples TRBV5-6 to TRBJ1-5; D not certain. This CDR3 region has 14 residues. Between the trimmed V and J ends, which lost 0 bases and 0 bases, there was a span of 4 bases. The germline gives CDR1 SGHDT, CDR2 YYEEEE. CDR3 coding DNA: TGTGCCAGCAGCTTGGGACGTAGCAATCAGCCCCAGCATTTT. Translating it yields CASSLGRSNQPQHF.

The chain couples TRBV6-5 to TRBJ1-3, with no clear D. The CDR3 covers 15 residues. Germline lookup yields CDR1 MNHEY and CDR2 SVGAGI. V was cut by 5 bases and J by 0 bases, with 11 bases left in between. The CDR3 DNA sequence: TGTGCCAGCAGTCCACTCCGGACCTCTGGAAACACCATATATTTT. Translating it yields CASSPLRTSGNTIYF.

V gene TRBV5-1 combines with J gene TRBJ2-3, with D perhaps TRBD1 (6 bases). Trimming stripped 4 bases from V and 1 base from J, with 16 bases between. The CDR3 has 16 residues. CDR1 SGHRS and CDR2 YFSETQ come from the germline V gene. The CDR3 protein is CASSLRDITGTDTQYF. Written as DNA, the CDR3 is TGCGCCAGCAGCCTCCGGGACATCACAGGCACAGATACGCAGTATTTT.

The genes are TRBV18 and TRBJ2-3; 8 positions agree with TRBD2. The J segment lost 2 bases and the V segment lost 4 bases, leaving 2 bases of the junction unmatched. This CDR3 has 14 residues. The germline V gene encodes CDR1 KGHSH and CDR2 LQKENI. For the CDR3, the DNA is TGTGCCAGCTCACGTAGCGGGGCCACAGATACGCAGTATTTT. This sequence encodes CASSRSGATDTQYF.

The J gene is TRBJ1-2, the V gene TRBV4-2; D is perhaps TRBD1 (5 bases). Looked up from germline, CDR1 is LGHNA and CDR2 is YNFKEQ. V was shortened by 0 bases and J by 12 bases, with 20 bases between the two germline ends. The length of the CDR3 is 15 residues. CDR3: CASSQEGGQGRRHTF. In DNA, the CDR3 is TGTGCCAGCAGCCAAGAAGGTGGCCAGGGCAGGAGACACACCTTC.

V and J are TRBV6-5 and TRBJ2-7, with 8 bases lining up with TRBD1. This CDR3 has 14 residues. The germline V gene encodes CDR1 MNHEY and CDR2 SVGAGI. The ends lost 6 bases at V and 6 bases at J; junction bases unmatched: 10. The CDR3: CASSRMDRVREQYF. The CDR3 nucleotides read TGTGCCAGCAGCCGCATGGACAGGGTCCGCGAGCAGTACTTC.

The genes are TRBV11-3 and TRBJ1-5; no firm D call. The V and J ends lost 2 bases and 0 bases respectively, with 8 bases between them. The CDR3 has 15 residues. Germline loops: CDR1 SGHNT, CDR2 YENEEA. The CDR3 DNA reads TGTGCCAGCAGCTTACAAACCGATAGCAATCAGCCCCAGCATTTT. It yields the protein CASSLQTDSNQPQHF.